This entry lists 32 T cell receptor beta chains sequenced from one sample in a study of blood T cells in healthy people across ages. A J-beta primer mix and a sample-barcoded 5' primer were used in a second PCR of roughly 7 to 12 cycles. MiXCR, run by TCRdb on the 5' RACE reads, gives a single entry per CDR3 protein. The profile covers 850,000 to 1,000,000 distinct CDR3 sequences, with roughly 51% appearing a single time and about 20% taken by the ten largest. The specimen sequenced was blood. Source of these receptors: a woman between 55 and 75 years old in good health.

The chain is built from TRBV5-1 and TRBJ2-7; 7 bases match TRBD1. There are 15 residues in the CDR3. Germline CDR1 and CDR2: SGHRS and YFSETQ. Trimming at V came to 4 bases and at J to 0 bases, leaving 7 bases not matched to a gene. CDR3: CASSPYRGYSYEQYF. In nucleotides, the CDR3 is TGCGCCAGCAGCCCCTACAGGGGCTACTCCTACGAGCAGTACTTC.

The V gene is TRBV7-2, the J gene TRBJ2-1; 7 bases are a match to TRBD2. The CDR3 is made up of 14 amino acids. V lost 1 base to trimming and J lost 8 bases; unmatched junction nucleotides: 5. The germline V gene has CDR1 SGHTA and CDR2 FQGNSA. This CDR3 is CASSLGGGKDEQFF. The DNA for the CDR3 is TGTGCCAGCAGCTTAGGGGGGGGGAAGGATGAGCAGTTCTTC. The whole variable domain, remainder taken from reference TRBV7-2 and TRBJ2-1, is GAGVSQSPSNKVTEKGKDVELRCDPISGHTALYWYRQSLGQGLEFLIYFQGNSAPDKSGLPSDRFSAERTGGSVSTLTIQRTQQEDSAVYLCASSLGGGKDEQFFGPGTRLTVL.

This rearrangement joins TRBV4-1 to TRBJ2-3; the D gene could be TRBD1 or TRBD2 (5 bases each). Germline V lookup: CDR1 MGHRA, CDR2 YSYEKL. V shed 1 base and J shed 1 base, with 18 bases lying between them. This CDR3 is built from 18 residues. The CDR3 coding sequence is TGCGCCAGCAGCCAAGCGCCGGGGCGCTGGGACCGCACAGATACGCAGTATTTT. This codes for CASSQAPGRWDRTDTQYF.

This rearrangement joins TRBV12-3 or TRBV12-4 to TRBJ2-1; unclear D gene. CDR3 length: 16 amino acids. Trimming removed 2 bases from V and 8 bases from J, with 19 bases in between. CDR3 sequence reads: CASSLRSPPGWDEQFF. Here the CDR3 DNA reads TGTGCCAGCAGTTTAAGGTCGCCCCCGGGCTGGGATGAGCAGTTCTTC.

The chain employs TRBV5-1 and TRBJ2-1; the match to TRBD2 covers 9 bases. Unmatched junction bases numbered 15, after V lost 2 bases and J lost 9 bases. The CDR3 extends over 17 amino acids. Germline CDR1 and CDR2: SGHRS and YFSETQ. CDR3 DNA: TGCGCCAGCAGCTTAGACATACGAGCGGGAGGTGCGAGTGAGCAGTTCTTC. It specifies CASSLDIRAGGASEQFF.

The chain couples TRBV3-1 to TRBJ2-3; D is undetermined. V gave up 2 bases and J gave up 2 bases, with 5 bases separating them. The CDR3 contains 13 residues. From germline, CDR1 is LGHDT and CDR2 YNNKEL (reference sequence). The CDR3 DNA follows: TGTGCCAGCAGCCAAATTAACACAGATACGCAGTATTTT. Its protein product is CASSQINTDTQYF.

The chain couples TRBV14 to TRBJ2-4; D remains unclear. The CDR3 sequence is 15 residues long. Germline V gives CDR1 SGHDN, CDR2 FVKESK. Trimming left V 4 bases short and J 8 bases short, with 18 bases between. In DNA, the CDR3 is TGTGCCAGCAGCCGGCAGACAACCCCCCGGGACATTCAGTACTTC. Translated: CASSRQTTPRDIQYF.

The chain employs TRBV6-2 or TRBV6-3 and TRBJ2-5; D unclear. TRBJ2-4 matches the DNA end more closely, so the J call is doubtful. This CDR3 region has 13 residues. Per germline, CDR1 MNHEY and CDR2 SVGEGT. CDR3 amino acids: CASSPIPYNIQYF. As DNA, the CDR3 is TGTGCCAGCAGCCCCATACCTTATAACATTCAGTACTTC.

There are a few counts of this clonotype. The chain links TRBV7-9 to TRBJ1-2, with D unresolved. The germline V gene encodes CDR1 SEHNR and CDR2 FQNEAQ (reference sequence). CDR3 length equals 15 residues. The ends were cut back, 1 base at V and 1 base at J, with 10 bases in the middle. This chain's CDR3 is CASSLGPGDNYGYTF. CDR3 DNA sequence: TGTGCCAGCAGCTTAGGCCCGGGAGATAACTATGGCTACACCTTC.

Only a few counts were recorded for this clonotype. V is TRBV30 and J is TRBJ2-7, with D tentatively TRBD1 (6 bases). The J call may be faulty, since TRBJ2-5 better matches the DNA end. The CDR3 length is 12 residues. CDR1 GTSNPN and CDR2 SVGIG come from the germline V gene (reference sequence). CDR3 loop: CAWSQGGETQYF. The CDR3 nucleotides are TGTGCCTGGAGTCAAGGGGGAGAGACCCAGTACTTC.

The chain has TRBV29-1 and TRBJ2-5; D remains ambiguous. Trimming stripped 4 bases from V and 7 bases from J, with 16 bases between. Per the germline V gene, CDR1 is SQVTM and CDR2 is ANQGSEA. The CDR3 contains 13 residues. The CDR3 DNA reads as TGCAGCGTTGGCGGCTCATCAAGGAGGACCCAGTACTTC. It yields the protein CSVGGSSRRTQYF.

The chain links TRBV5-1 to TRBJ2-5; 14 bases align to TRBD2. Per the germline V gene, CDR1 is SGHRS and CDR2 is YFSETQ. The CDR3 length is 17 residues. V lost 4 bases and J lost 11; bases outside the gene matches: 16. CDR3: CASSPIPGLAGDNEQYF. Here the CDR3 DNA reads TGCGCCAGCAGCCCAATACCGGGACTAGCGGGGGACAATGAGCAGTACTTC.

The DNA for the CDR3 is TGCAGTGCTGCCCCCACCAGGACAGGGATTTTCTACGAGCAGTACTTC. This sequence encodes CSAAPTRTGIFYEQYF. This rearrangement joins TRBV20-1 to TRBJ2-7; 8 bases agree with TRBD1. J lost 3 bases, V lost 5 bases, and 15 bases had no gene match. The CDR3 runs to 16 residues. Germline V gives CDR1 DFQATT, CDR2 SNEGSKA (reference sequence).

This clonotype was seen more than once but under ten times. The genes are TRBV27 and TRBJ2-4; D unresolved. V lost 6 bases, J lost 0 bases, and 6 bases lay in between. Germline loops: CDR1 MNHEY, CDR2 SMNVEV (reference sequence). The CDR3 runs 13 residues. CDR3: CASRQLAKNIQYF. CDR3 DNA: TGTGCCAGCAGACAACTAGCCAAAAACATTCAGTACTTC.

The J gene is TRBJ1-5, the V gene TRBV6-2 or TRBV6-3; 7 nucleotides agree with TRBD1. The CDR3 sequence is 15 residues long. Trimming removed 4 bases from V and 5 bases from J; junction bases left unmatched: 8. Germline lookup yields CDR1 MNHEY and CDR2 SVGEGT. CDR3 in amino acids: CASSWSGGTHQPQHF. The CDR3 DNA follows: TGTGCCAGCAGTTGGTCAGGGGGGACCCATCAGCCCCAGCATTTT.

The chain recombines TRBV6-9 with TRBJ2-3; D uncertain. Trimming cost V 7 bases and J 3 bases, with 8 bases left between them. In germline, CDR1 is MNHGY, CDR2 SVAAGI. The CDR3 is 12 amino acids. The CDR3 spells CASTDITDTQYF. CDR3 bases: TGTGCCAGCACCGACATTACAGATACGCAGTATTTT.

V and J are TRBV4-1 and TRBJ2-1; tentative D call: TRBD1 (6 bases). V lost 4 bases and J 5 bases, leaving 15 bases between the germline ends. Germline CDR1 is MGHRA and CDR2 is YSYEKL. The CDR3 is 15 amino acids. The CDR3 region is CASSRSGTPNNEQFF. The CDR3, as DNA: TGCGCCAGCAGCCGCTCCGGGACACCCAACAATGAGCAGTTCTTC.

The rearrangement uses TRBV4-1 and TRBJ1-6, with D perhaps matching TRBD1 (5 bases). V was pared by 7 bases and J by 6 bases, with 13 bases between. Germline V gene lookup returns CDR1 MGHRA and CDR2 YSYEKL. The CDR3 runs 14 residues. The CDR3 DNA follows: TGCGCCAGCACTGAGGGGCTCACTAATTCACCCCTCCACTTT. Translating it yields CASTEGLTNSPLHF.

The V gene is TRBV5-1, the J gene TRBJ1-2, with D possibly being TRBD1 (6 bases). The germline V and J ends were trimmed by 4 bases and 4 bases, with 14 bases remaining between them. The germline V gene encodes CDR1 SGHRS and CDR2 YFSETQ. The CDR3 sequence is 14 residues long. The CDR3 DNA sequence: TGCGCCAGCAGCGCCGCAGGGGTGAGCTATGGCTACACCTTC. Amino acids: CASSAAGVSYGYTF.

This clonotype has a count of ten or more. The chain is built from TRBV7-9 and TRBJ2-6; D gene uncertain. From germline, CDR1 is SEHNR and CDR2 FQNEAQ (reference sequence). The CDR3 spans 16 residues. The ends were cut back, 1 base at V and 0 bases at J, with 7 bases in the middle. CDR3 in amino acids: CASSLDRSSGANVLTF. CDR3 DNA: TGTGCCAGCAGCTTAGATAGGTCCTCTGGGGCCAACGTCCTGACTTTC.

This clonotype was seen ten or more times. This chain links TRBV4-3 with TRBJ2-5; D perhaps matches TRBD2 (5 bases). The length of the CDR3 is 18 residues. Germline V gene lookup returns CDR1 LGHNA and CDR2 YSLEER. The V and J ends lost 0 bases and 0 bases respectively, with 17 bases between them. The CDR3 bases are TGCGCCAGCAGCCAAGATCTCCCCAGCGGCATGTACCAAGAGACCCAGTACTTC. It translates to CASSQDLPSGMYQETQYF.

The gene calls are TRBV4-1 and TRBJ1-1; D not certain. This CDR3 region has 14 residues. Looked up from germline, CDR1 is MGHRA and CDR2 is YSYEKL. V dropped 5 bases and J dropped 6 bases, with 16 bases sitting between them. CDR3 sequence (DNA): TGCGCCAGCAGCATGGGGTTAGGGATTTCTGAAGCTTTCTTT. As protein: CASSMGLGISEAFF.

This clonotype was picked up a small number of times. The chain has TRBV11-3 and TRBJ2-3, with D uncertain. V was pared by 3 bases and J by 9 bases, with 16 bases between. CDR3 size: 14 residues. The germline gives CDR1 SGHNT, CDR2 YENEEA. The CDR3 sequence: CASSFRRTLPTQYF. The CDR3 DNA reads as TGTGCCAGCAGCTTCCGTAGAACCCTCCCCACGCAGTATTTT.

The rearrangement links TRBV7-2 to TRBJ1-2; D is unresolved. Trimming pared 5 bases from V and 4 bases from J, leaving 14 bases between. Germline CDR1 is SGHTA and CDR2 is FQGNSA. The CDR3 length is 14 residues. For the CDR3, the DNA is TGTGCCAGCAGCCAACGATCTGGGGTCTATGGCTACACCTTC. Translated, it gives CASSQRSGVYGYTF. Complete variable domain (other parts from reference TRBV7-2 and TRBJ1-2): GAGVSQSPSNKVTEKGKDVELRCDPISGHTALYWYRQSLGQGLEFLIYFQGNSAPDKSGLPSDRFSAERTGGSVSTLTIQRTQQEDSAVYLCASSQRSGVYGYTFGSGTRLTVV.

The CDR3 sequence is CATSKKRYNEQYF. Written as DNA, the CDR3 is TGTGCCACCAGTAAAAAAAGATACAATGAGCAGTACTTC. The chain joins TRBV24-1 to TRBJ2-5; no clear D. Trimming stripped 6 bases from V and 11 bases from J, with 18 bases between. Germline values: CDR1 KGHDR, CDR2 SFDVKD. CDR3 length: 13 amino acids.

This clonotype was observed once. The V call is TRBV28, the J call TRBJ2-1; maybe TRBD1 (6 bases). Germline CDR1 reads MDHEN; CDR2 reads SYDVKM. V was shortened by 8 bases and J by 5 bases, with 22 bases between the two germline ends. This CDR3 spans 16 amino acids. CDR3 DNA: TGTGCCAGCGGGCTTCTATACAGGGAACACAACAATGAGCAGTTCTTC. Translating it yields CASGLLYREHNNEQFF.

This clonotype was seen just once. The J gene is TRBJ2-3, the V gene TRBV27; D gene ambiguous. Germline loops: CDR1 MNHEY, CDR2 SMNVEV (reference sequence). V gave up 6 bases and J gave up 2 bases, with 6 bases separating them. The CDR3 loop spans 12 amino acids. The DNA of the CDR3 is TGTGCCAGCAGGACGGTCACAGATACGCAGTATTTT. It encodes CASRTVTDTQYF.

The V and J genes are TRBV9 and TRBJ2-5; D remains unclear. V lost 0 bases and J lost 1, with 7 bases in between. The CDR3 has 14 amino acids. The germline V gene encodes CDR1 SGDLS and CDR2 YYNGEE. The CDR3 DNA reads TGTGCCAGCAGCGTAGATGAGTCCCAAGAGACCCAGTACTTC. Translated, it gives CASSVDESQETQYF.

The chain joins TRBV3-1 to TRBJ1-6; D is undetermined. V was clipped by 3 bases and J by 0 bases, with 3 bases between them. Germline CDR1 is LGHDT and CDR2 is YNNKEL (reference sequence). This CDR3 region has 14 residues. CDR3 sequence reads: CASSQSSYNSPLHF. CDR3 bases: TGTGCCAGCAGCCAGAGCTCCTATAATTCACCCCTCCACTTT.

This clonotype was observed a handful of times. V and J are TRBV28 and TRBJ2-7; D is unclear. The germline V and J ends were trimmed by 11 bases and 1 base, with 15 bases remaining between them. The CDR3 has 13 residues. Germline CDR1 is MDHEN and CDR2 is SYDVKM. The CDR3: CAAQDTESYEQYF. Here the CDR3 DNA reads TGTGCCGCCCAGGATACTGAGTCCTACGAGCAGTACTTC.

This clonotype was observed a few times. The rearrangement links TRBV6-5 to TRBJ1-2; no definite D call. This CDR3 contains 12 residues. Trimming cost V 2 bases and J 8 bases, with 9 bases left between them. From germline, CDR1 is MNHEY and CDR2 SVGAGI. Here the CDR3 reads CASSYDRKGYTF. CDR3 in DNA: TGTGCCAGCAGTTACGACCGGAAGGGCTACACCTTC.

This clonotype showed up just a few times. The V and J genes are TRBV10-1 and TRBJ2-7; D is ambiguous. Germline V gene data show CDR1 as WNHNN and CDR2 as SYGVQD (reference sequence). The CDR3 extends over 11 amino acids. The ends were cut back, 0 bases at V and 7 bases at J, with 4 bases in the middle. CDR3 coding DNA: TGCGCCAGCAGTGAGTCGGGGGAGCAGTACTTC. It codes for CASSESGEQYF.